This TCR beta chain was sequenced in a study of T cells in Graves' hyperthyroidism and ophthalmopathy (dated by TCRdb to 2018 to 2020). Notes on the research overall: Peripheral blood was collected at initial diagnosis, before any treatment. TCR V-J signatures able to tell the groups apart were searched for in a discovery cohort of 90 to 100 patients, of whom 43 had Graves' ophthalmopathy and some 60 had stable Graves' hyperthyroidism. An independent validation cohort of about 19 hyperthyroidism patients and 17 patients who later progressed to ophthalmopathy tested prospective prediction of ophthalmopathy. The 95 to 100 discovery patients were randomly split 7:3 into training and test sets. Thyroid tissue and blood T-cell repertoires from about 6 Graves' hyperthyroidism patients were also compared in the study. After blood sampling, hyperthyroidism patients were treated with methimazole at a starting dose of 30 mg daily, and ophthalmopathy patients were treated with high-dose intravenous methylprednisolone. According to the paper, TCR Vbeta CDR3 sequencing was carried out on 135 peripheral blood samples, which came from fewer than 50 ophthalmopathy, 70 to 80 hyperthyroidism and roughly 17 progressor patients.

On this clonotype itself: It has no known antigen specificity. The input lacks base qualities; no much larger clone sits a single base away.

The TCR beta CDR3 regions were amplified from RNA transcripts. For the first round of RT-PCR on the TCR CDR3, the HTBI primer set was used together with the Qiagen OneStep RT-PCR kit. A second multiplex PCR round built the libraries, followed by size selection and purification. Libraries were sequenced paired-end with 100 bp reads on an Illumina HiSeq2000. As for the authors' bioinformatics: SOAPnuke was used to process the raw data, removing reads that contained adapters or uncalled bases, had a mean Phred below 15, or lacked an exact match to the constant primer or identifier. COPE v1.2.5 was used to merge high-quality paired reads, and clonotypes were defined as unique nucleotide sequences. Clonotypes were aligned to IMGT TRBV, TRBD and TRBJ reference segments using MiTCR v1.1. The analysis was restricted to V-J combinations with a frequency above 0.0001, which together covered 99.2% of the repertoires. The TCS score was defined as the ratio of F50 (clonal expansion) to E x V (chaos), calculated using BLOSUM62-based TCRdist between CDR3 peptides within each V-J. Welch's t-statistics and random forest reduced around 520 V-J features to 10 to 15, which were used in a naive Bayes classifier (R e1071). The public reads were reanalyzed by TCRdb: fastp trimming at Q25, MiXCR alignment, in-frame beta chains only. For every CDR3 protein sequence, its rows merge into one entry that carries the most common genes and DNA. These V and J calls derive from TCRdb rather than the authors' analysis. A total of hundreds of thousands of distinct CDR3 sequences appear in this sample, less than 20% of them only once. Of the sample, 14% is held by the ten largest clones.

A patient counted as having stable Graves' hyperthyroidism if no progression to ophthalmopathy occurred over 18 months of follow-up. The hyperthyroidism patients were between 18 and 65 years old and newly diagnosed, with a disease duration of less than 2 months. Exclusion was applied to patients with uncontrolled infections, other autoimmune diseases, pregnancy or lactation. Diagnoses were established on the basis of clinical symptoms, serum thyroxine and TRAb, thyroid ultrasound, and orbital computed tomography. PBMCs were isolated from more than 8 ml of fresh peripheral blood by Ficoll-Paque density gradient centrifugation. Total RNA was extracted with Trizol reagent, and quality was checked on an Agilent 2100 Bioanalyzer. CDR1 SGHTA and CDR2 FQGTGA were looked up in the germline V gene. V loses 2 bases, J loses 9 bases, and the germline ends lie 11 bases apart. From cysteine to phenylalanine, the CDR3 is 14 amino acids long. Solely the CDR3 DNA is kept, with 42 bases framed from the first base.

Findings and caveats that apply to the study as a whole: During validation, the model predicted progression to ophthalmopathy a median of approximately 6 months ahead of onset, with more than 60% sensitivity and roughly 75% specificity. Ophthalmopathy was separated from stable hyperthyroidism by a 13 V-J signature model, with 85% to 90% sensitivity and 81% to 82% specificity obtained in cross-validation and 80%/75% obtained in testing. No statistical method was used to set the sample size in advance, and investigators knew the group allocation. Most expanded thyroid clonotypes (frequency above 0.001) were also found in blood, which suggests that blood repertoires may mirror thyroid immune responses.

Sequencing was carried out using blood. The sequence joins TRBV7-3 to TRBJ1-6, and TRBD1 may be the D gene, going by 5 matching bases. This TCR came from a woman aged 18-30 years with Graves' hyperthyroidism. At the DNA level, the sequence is TGTGCCAGCAGCTTAGGGGGGGTCGGTTCACCCCTCCACTTT. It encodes CASSLGGVGSPLHF.